Below are 10 T cell receptor beta chains sequenced from a single sample in a study of shared clonotypes between healthy human individuals. Measured with immunoSEQ multiplex PCR; TCRdb has only the in-frame clones, and not every one. In the table there are about 2.3 million clones, approximately 90% of which are singletons. Sequences were obtained from naive CD4+ T cells from PBMCs. The subset: CD45RA+ positively selected. These receptors all stem from a man younger than 35 in good health. Some clones in this sample may be carry-over from other donors' samples.

The chain joins TRBV9 to TRBJ2-1; a weak D match, TRBD2 (5 bases). The V gene lost 1 base and the J gene lost 9 bases, with 14 bases spanning the gap. CDR3 size: 14 residues. CDR1 SGDLS and CDR2 YYNGEE come from the germline V gene. CDR3 nucleotide sequence: TGTGCCAGCAGCGTACAGAGGGCCTCCACTGAGCAGTTCTTC. Its protein is CASSVQRASTEQFF.

J is TRBJ2-2 and V is TRBV5-4; the match to TRBD2 covers 10 bases. J lost 6 bases, V lost 1 base, and 6 bases had no gene match. The CDR3 runs to 16 residues. Looked up from germline, CDR1 is SGHNT and CDR2 is YYREEE (reference sequence). The CDR3 DNA sequence: TGTGCCAGCAGCTTGTCGAGCGGGAGGGTCTCCGGGGAGCTGTTTTTT. The encoded protein is CASSLSSGRVSGELFF.

This chain joins TRBV11-3 and TRBJ2-3; D remains ambiguous. V was pared by 4 bases and J by 5 bases, with 7 bases between. Germline-derived CDR1 and CDR2 are SGHNT and YENEEA. This CDR3 is 12 amino acids long. The CDR3 DNA follows: TGTGCCAGCAGCTACCGGAGAGATACGCAGTATTTT. Its translation is CASSYRRDTQYF.

V is TRBV30 and J is TRBJ1-5, with D maybe TRBD1 (5 bases). Germline V lookup: CDR1 GTSNPN, CDR2 SVGIG (reference sequence). The length of the CDR3 is 15 residues. V shed 0 bases and J shed 3 bases, with 12 bases lying between them. The CDR3 bases are TGTGCCTGGAGTGTACCTGGACACAACAATCAGCCCCAGCATTTT. Translation: CAWSVPGHNNQPQHF.

The rearrangement joins TRBV5-1 to TRBJ2-3; tentatively, D is TRBD2 (5 bases). Looked up from germline, CDR1 is SGHRS and CDR2 is YFSETQ. The germline V and J ends were trimmed by 3 bases and 5 bases, with 7 bases remaining between them. The CDR3 loop spans 12 amino acids. This CDR3 is CASSSRGDTQYF. The CDR3 DNA is TGCGCCAGCAGCTCCCGGGGAGATACGCAGTATTTT.

In this sample, this clone turned up a few times. The chain employs TRBV10-1 and TRBJ2-1, with D tentatively TRBD2 (5 bases). The CDR3 totals 11 residues. V lost 3 bases and J lost 12, with 9 bases in between. Per the germline V gene, CDR1 is WNHNN and CDR2 is SYGVQD (reference sequence). CDR3 amino acids: CASSDGLPQFF. In DNA form, the CDR3 reads TGCGCCAGCAGTGACGGACTCCCGCAGTTCTTC.

This chain uses TRBV5-1 with TRBJ2-2, with D possibly matching TRBD2 (6 bases). V was cut by 4 bases and J by 6 bases, with 16 bases left in between. This CDR3 is 15 amino acids long. Looked up from germline, CDR1 is SGHRS and CDR2 is YFSETQ. The CDR3 sequence is CASSPLTSHPGELFF. CDR3 nucleotide sequence: TGCGCCAGCAGCCCCCTGACTAGTCACCCCGGGGAGCTGTTTTTT.

This chain connects TRBV2 to TRBJ1-2, with 8 bases that match TRBD1. CDR1 SNHLY and CDR2 FYNNEI come from the germline V gene. J was trimmed by 6 bases and V by 2 bases; bases with no gene match: 5. The CDR3 runs 14 residues. The CDR3 spells CASSENYRGDGYTF. The CDR3 coding sequence is TGTGCCAGCAGTGAAAATTACAGGGGGGATGGCTACACCTTC.

The rearrangement uses TRBV5-1 and TRBJ2-5, with D perhaps given as TRBD1 or TRBD2 (7 bases each). The CDR3 consists of 15 residues. V dropped 1 base and J dropped 4 bases, with 14 bases sitting between them. Germline assignment: CDR1 SGHRS and CDR2 YFSETQ. The CDR3 protein is CASSLWQGEGETQYF. In DNA form, the CDR3 reads TGCGCCAGCAGCTTGTGGCAGGGGGAGGGAGAGACCCAGTACTTC.

This clone has more than one count but fewer than ten. The sample contains more than one DNA sequence encoding this CDR3. The rearrangement joins TRBV7-3 to TRBJ2-2; unclear D gene. Germline CDR1 SGHTA, CDR2 FQGTGA. The CDR3 covers 12 residues. Trimming shortened V by 2 bases and J by 5 bases, and 3 bases separated the two germline ends. CDR3 bases: TGTGCCAGCAGCTTACGGACCGGGGAGCTGTTTTTT. Amino acid sequence: CASSLRTGELFF.